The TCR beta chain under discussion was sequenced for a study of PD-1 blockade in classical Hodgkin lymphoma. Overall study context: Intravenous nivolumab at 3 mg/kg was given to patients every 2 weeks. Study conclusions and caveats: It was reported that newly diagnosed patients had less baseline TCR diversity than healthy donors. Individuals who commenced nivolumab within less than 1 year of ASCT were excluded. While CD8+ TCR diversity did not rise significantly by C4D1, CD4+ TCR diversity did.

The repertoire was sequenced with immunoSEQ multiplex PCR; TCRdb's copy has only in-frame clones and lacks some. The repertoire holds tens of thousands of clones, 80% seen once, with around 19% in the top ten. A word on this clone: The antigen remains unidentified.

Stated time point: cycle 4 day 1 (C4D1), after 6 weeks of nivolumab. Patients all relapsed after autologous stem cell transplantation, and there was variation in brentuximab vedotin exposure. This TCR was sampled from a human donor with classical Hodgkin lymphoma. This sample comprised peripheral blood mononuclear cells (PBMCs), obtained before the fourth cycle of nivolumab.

CDR3 amino acids: CASSPSIAVTGELFF. CDR3 DNA: TGTGCCAGCAGTCCCTCCATCGCAGTCACCGGGGAGCTGTTTTTT. This chain links TRBV25-1 with TRBJ2-2; D ambiguous. This CDR3 comprises 15 residues. CDR1 is MGHDK and CDR2 is SYGVNS in the germline V gene. V was cut by 5 bases and J by 4 bases, with 14 bases left in between.